A single sample gave rise to the 27 T cell receptor beta chains below, sequenced in a study of blood T cell repertoires in COVID-19. Produced via immunoSEQ multiplex PCR; TCRdb's table is partial and in-frame only. The sample has about 220,000 clones, about four fifths seen once. Sequenced: PBMCs or T cells enriched from blood (not recorded which). These receptor sequences come from an older woman who had recovered from COVID-19.

There are a few counts of this clone. This chain joins TRBV5-4 and TRBJ2-5; 12 bases agree with TRBD2. CDR3 size: 16 residues. Trimming cost V 0 bases and J 6 bases; bases outside gene matches: 6. The V gene's germline CDR1 is SGHNT and CDR2 YYREEE (reference sequence). In nucleotides, the CDR3 is TGTGCCAGCAGCTTGGCGGCTAGCGGGGGGGGAAAGACCCAGTACTTC. As protein: CASSLAASGGGKTQYF.

This chain links TRBV29-1 with TRBJ2-3, with TRBD1 matching 7 bases. V gave up 8 bases and J gave up 2 bases; unmatched junction bases: 4. This CDR3 region has 12 residues. Germline-derived CDR1 and CDR2 are SQVTM and ANQGSEA. CDR3 bases: TGCAGCTGGGGGACAGCCACAGATACGCAGTATTTT. Protein sequence: CSWGTATDTQYF.

The chain's CDR3 is CASSLGVTGYTF. Here the CDR3 DNA reads TGTGCCAGCAGCTTAGGAGTAACTGGCTACACCTTC. The chain recombines TRBV11-2 with TRBJ1-2; no definite D call. V lost 1 base and J lost 7, with 7 bases in between. Germline assignment: CDR1 SGHAT and CDR2 FQNNGV. The CDR3 is made up of 12 amino acids.

This clone was observed many times. The chain joins TRBV5-6 to TRBJ2-1; 12 bases align to TRBD2. The trim removed 4 bases at V and 10 bases at J, leaving 12 bases unmatched. The CDR3 totals 16 residues. Per germline, CDR1 SGHDT and CDR2 YYEEEE. The CDR3 DNA reads as TGTGCCAGCAGCCGAGCCGGGACTAGCGGGCGGTCAGAGCAGTTCTTC. Translation gives CASSRAGTSGRSEQFF.

The chain couples TRBV11-1 to TRBJ2-7, with TRBD1 matching 8 bases. J lost 5 bases, V lost 4 bases, and 13 bases had no gene match. The CDR3 totals 16 residues. CDR1 and CDR2 from the germline V gene are SGHAT and FQDESV (reference sequence). The CDR3 here is CASSYGAARGQDEQYF. CDR3 coding DNA: TGTGCCAGCAGCTACGGGGCGGCCAGGGGGCAGGACGAGCAGTACTTC.

This clone has a single count. V usage is TRBV7-9 and J usage is TRBJ2-7; no definite D call. The V end lost 3 bases, the J end lost 6 bases, and 9 bases lay between the germline ends. The CDR3 spans 12 residues. CDR1 SEHNR and CDR2 FQNEAQ come from the germline V gene (reference sequence). The CDR3 DNA sequence: TGTGCCAGCAGCTTTGAGGTAGGCGAGCAGTACTTC. It specifies CASSFEVGEQYF.

The chain has TRBV20-1 and TRBJ1-5; 8 bases agree with TRBD1. Germline V gene data show CDR1 as DFQATT and CDR2 as SNEGSKA (reference sequence). Trimming cost V 3 bases and J 7 bases; bases outside gene matches: 11. This CDR3 comprises 15 residues. In DNA form, the CDR3 reads TGCAGTGCTAGTTTCGGACAGGGAGGATACCAGCCCCAGCATTTT. Protein sequence: CSASFGQGGYQPQHF.

The genes are TRBV25-1 and TRBJ1-6; 7 bases are a match to TRBD1. Unmatched junction bases numbered 4, after V lost 1 base and J lost 7 bases. The CDR3 runs 15 residues. Per the germline V gene, CDR1 is MGHDK and CDR2 is SYGVNS. The CDR3, as DNA: TGTGCCAGCAGTGAATTCGGGACAGACAATTCACCCCTCCACTTT. Amino acid sequence: CASSEFGTDNSPLHF.

DNA for the CDR3: TGTGCCAGCAGTTACAGACAGGGCGAGCAGTACTTC. Translated: CASSYRQGEQYF. The V call is TRBV6-5, the J call TRBJ2-7; 7 positions agree with TRBD1. The length of the CDR3 is 12 residues. V shed 2 bases and J 6 bases; nucleotides not matched to a gene: 1. Germline V gene lookup returns CDR1 MNHEY and CDR2 SVGAGI.

The table lists this clone with a count of one. The genes are TRBV24-1 and TRBJ2-1; 15 bases are shared with TRBD2. This CDR3 spans 18 amino acids. Unmatched junction bases numbered 11, after V lost 5 bases and J lost 7 bases. Germline V gives CDR1 KGHDR, CDR2 SFDVKD. CDR3 sequence reads: CATSGGLAGGPFDNEQFF. The CDR3 coding sequence is TGTGCCACCAGTGGTGGACTAGCGGGAGGGCCATTCGATAATGAGCAGTTCTTC.

The V call is TRBV2, the J call TRBJ2-7; TRBD2 is a possible D gene (5 bases). Germline CDR1 reads SNHLY; CDR2 reads FYNNEI. The CDR3 sequence is 14 residues long. Between the trimmed V and J ends, which lost 3 bases and 3 bases, there was a span of 12 bases. The CDR3 region is CASSEDLNGYEQYF. In nucleotides, the CDR3 is TGTGCCAGCAGTGAGGACTTAAATGGCTACGAGCAGTACTTC.

This chain connects TRBV7-2 to TRBJ1-2, with 8 bases fitting TRBD1. Germline-derived CDR1 and CDR2 are SGHTA and FQGNSA. The V and J ends lost 10 bases and 2 bases, in that order; junction bases with no gene match: 6. The CDR3 is 13 amino acids. The CDR3 nucleotides read TGTGCCACCCGACAGGGGTTAAACTATGGCTACACCTTC. Protein product: CATRQGLNYGYTF.

This chain uses TRBV5-4 with TRBJ1-2; D is unclear. The V gene lost 0 bases and the J gene lost 3 bases, with 9 bases spanning the gap. The CDR3 contains 14 residues. The germline V gene encodes CDR1 SGHNT and CDR2 YYREEE (reference sequence). CDR3 residues: CASSLAGAHYGYTF. The CDR3 DNA reads as TGTGCCAGCAGCTTGGCCGGTGCGCACTATGGCTACACCTTC.

The gene calls are TRBV5-4 and TRBJ2-5; TRBD2 matches 10 bases. In germline, CDR1 is SGHNT, CDR2 YYREEE (reference sequence). The length of the CDR3 is 15 residues. V lost 3 bases and J lost 5; bases outside the gene matches: 7. For the CDR3, the DNA is TGTGCCAGCAGCTCGAAGCGGGAGGGCCGGGAGACCCAGTACTTC. This codes for CASSSKREGRETQYF.

This rearrangement joins TRBV12-3 or TRBV12-4 to TRBJ1-6; D is uncertain. V was pared by 8 bases and J by 6 bases, with 11 bases between. The CDR3 covers 13 residues. The CDR3 DNA reads TGTGCCAGCGATTACAGTAGTAATTCACCCCTCCACTTT. Its protein is CASDYSSNSPLHF.

The CDR3 coding sequence is TGCGCCACCAGTGACGGGGTAGCGAACACTGAAGCTTTCTTT. This sequence encodes CATSDGVANTEAFF. The chain uses TRBV5-1 and TRBJ1-1; D ambiguous. V dropped 9 bases and J dropped 1 base, with 16 bases sitting between them. This CDR3 comprises 14 residues. The germline V gene encodes CDR1 SGHRS and CDR2 YFSETQ.

The J gene is TRBJ2-5, the V gene TRBV29-1; perhaps TRBD1 as D (6 bases). Germline CDR1 reads SQVTM; CDR2 reads ANQGSEA. V was shortened by 4 bases and J by 7 bases, with 10 bases between the two germline ends. This CDR3 spans 11 amino acids. The CDR3, as DNA: TGCAGCGTTGCGACAGGTCCGACCCAGTACTTC. It encodes CSVATGPTQYF.

This chain connects TRBV2 to TRBJ2-1; 9 positions match TRBD2. The ends lost 6 bases at V and 6 bases at J; junction bases unmatched: 12. Per the germline V gene, CDR1 is SNHLY and CDR2 is FYNNEI. The length of the CDR3 is 16 residues. The CDR3 nucleotides are TGTGCCAGCAGGATGACAGCGGGAGGCCTTCCCAATGAGCAGTTCTTC. It specifies CASRMTAGGLPNEQFF. The full variable domain, with the rest looked up from reference TRBV2 and TRBJ2-1, is EPEVTQTPSHQVTQMGQEVILRCVPISNHLYFYWYRQILGQKVEFLVSFYNNEISEKSEIFDDQFSVERPDGSNFTLKIRSTKLEDSAMYFCASRMTAGGLPNEQFFGPGTRLTVL.

The chain combines TRBV6-5 with TRBJ1-4; 7 bases map to TRBD1. The CDR3 length is 15 residues. Germline lookup yields CDR1 MNHEY and CDR2 SVGAGI. The J segment lost 3 bases and the V segment lost 6 bases, leaving 7 bases of the junction unmatched. The CDR3 loop reads CASRRPGGANEKLFF. As DNA, the CDR3 is TGTGCCAGCAGGCGTCCAGGGGGAGCTAATGAAAAACTGTTTTTT.

This rearrangement joins TRBV19 to TRBJ1-2; D possibly corresponds to TRBD1 (5 bases). Germline V gene sequence: CDR1 LNHDA, CDR2 SQIVND (reference sequence). The V gene lost 3 bases and the J gene lost 8 bases, with 13 bases spanning the gap. This CDR3 has 13 residues. CDR3 sequence: CASSIATGRGYTF. The DNA for the CDR3 is TGTGCCAGTAGTATCGCTACAGGTCGCGGCTACACCTTC.

This clone came up once. J is TRBJ2-7 and V is TRBV10-1; tentative D call: TRBD2 (5 bases). The CDR3 sequence is 14 residues long. The V gene lost 6 bases and the J gene lost 3 bases, with 15 bases spanning the gap. Germline assignment: CDR1 WNHNN and CDR2 SYGVQD (reference sequence). The CDR3 DNA sequence: TGCGCCAGCAGGGGTTCCCCCGGGGACTACGAGCAGTACTTC. Translation: CASRGSPGDYEQYF.

CDR3 residues: CASSLARENTEAFF. CDR3 in DNA: TGCGCCAGCAGCTTGGCCCGGGAGAACACTGAAGCTTTCTTT. The chain combines TRBV5-1 with TRBJ1-1; no clear D. V was pared by 0 bases and J by 1 base, with 7 bases between. CDR1 is SGHRS and CDR2 is YFSETQ in the germline V gene. This CDR3 has 14 amino acids.

The rearrangement joins TRBV6-5 to TRBJ2-5; D not resolved. The germline CDR1 and CDR2 sequences are MNHEY and SVGAGI. The V end was cut by 2 bases, the J end by 3 bases, with 10 bases between. This CDR3 contains 14 residues. The CDR3, as DNA: TGTGCCAGCAGTTACGTTAGAACAGAAGAGACCCAGTACTTC. This encodes CASSYVRTEETQYF.

The chain uses TRBV15 and TRBJ1-2, with TRBD1 identical over 8 bases. The germline V gene has CDR1 LNHNV and CDR2 YYDKDF (reference sequence). The V gene end was trimmed by 4 bases and the J gene end by 2 bases; junction bases not matched to a gene: 6. The CDR3 runs 15 residues. The CDR3 is CATSKETGENYGYTF. CDR3 DNA sequence: TGTGCCACCAGCAAGGAGACAGGGGAGAACTATGGCTACACCTTC.

J is TRBJ1-2 and V is TRBV28; TRBD1 is a possible D gene (5 bases). CDR1 is MDHEN and CDR2 is SYDVKM in the germline V gene. The CDR3 consists of 13 residues. V lost 6 bases, J lost 0 bases, and 8 bases lay in between. CDR3 DNA: TGTGCCAGCAGGACAGCCACTAACTATGGCTACACCTTC. Amino acid sequence: CASRTATNYGYTF.

This clone has just a few counts. The rearrangement uses TRBV27 and TRBJ1-2; the match to TRBD1 covers 8 bases. The CDR3 runs 15 residues. Germline-derived CDR1 and CDR2 are MNHEY and SMNVEV (reference sequence). J was trimmed by 4 bases and V by 1 base; bases with no gene match: 5. The CDR3 nucleotides are TGTGCCAGCAGTTTATACCCCGACAGGGGCTATGGCTACACCTTC. Its translation: CASSLYPDRGYGYTF.

V usage is TRBV4-1 and J usage is TRBJ2-1; TRBD1 aligns across 7 bases. Germline lookup yields CDR1 MGHRA and CDR2 YSYEKL. The junction had 3 bases not matched to a gene; V was cut back by 6 bases and J by 7 bases. The CDR3 is 12 amino acids. The CDR3 coding sequence is TGCGCCAGCAGAGGGGGCCGTAATGAGCAGTTCTTC. This sequence encodes CASRGGRNEQFF.